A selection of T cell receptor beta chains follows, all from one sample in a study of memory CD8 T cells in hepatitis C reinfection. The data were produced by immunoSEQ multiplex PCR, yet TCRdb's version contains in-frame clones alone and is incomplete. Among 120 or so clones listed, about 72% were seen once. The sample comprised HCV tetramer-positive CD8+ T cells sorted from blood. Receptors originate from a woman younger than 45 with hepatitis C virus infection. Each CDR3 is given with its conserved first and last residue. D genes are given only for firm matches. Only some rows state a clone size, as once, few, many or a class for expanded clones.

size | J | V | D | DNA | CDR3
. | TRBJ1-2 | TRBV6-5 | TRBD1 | TGTGCCAGCAGTTACCGTGAACAGGGGGCGCTTGGTGGCTACACCTTC | CASSYREQGALGGYTF
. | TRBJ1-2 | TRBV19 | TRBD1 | TGTGCCAGTAGTCGGGACAGGGACTCCTCTGATGGCTACACCTTC | CASSRDRDSSDGYTF
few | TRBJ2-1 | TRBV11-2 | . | TGTGCCAGCAGCTTAGTGGGGCAGTTGGATGAGCAGTTCTTC | CASSLVGQLDEQFF
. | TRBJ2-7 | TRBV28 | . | TGTGCCAGCAGGACACCGGGACACCTATACGAGCAGTACTTC | CASRTPGHLYEQYF
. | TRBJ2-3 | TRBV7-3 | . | TGTGCCAGCAGCTTAGTGGGATCAGGGGATACGCAGTATTTT | CASSLVGSGDTQYF
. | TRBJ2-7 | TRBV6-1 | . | TGTGCCAGCAGTTGGATAGGAGGTTCCTACGAGCAGTACTTC | CASSWIGGSYEQYF
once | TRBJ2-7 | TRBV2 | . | TGTGCCAGCAGGGACACCTACGAGCAGTACTTC | CASRDTYEQYF
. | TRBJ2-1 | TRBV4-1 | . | TGCGCCAGCAGCCAAGACGCGGGGAACCCATACAATGAGCAGTTCTTC | CASSQDAGNPYNEQFF
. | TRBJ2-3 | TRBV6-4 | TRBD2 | TGTGCCAAGTATAACGGGGGGGTCACAGATACGCAGTATTTT | CAKYNGGVTDTQYF
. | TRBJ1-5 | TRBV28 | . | TGTGCCAGCATATCGCGGGCAATTGGAAATCAGCCCCAGCATTTT | CASISRAIGNQPQHF
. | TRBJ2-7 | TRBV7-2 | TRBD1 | TGTGCCAGCAGCACTACGGGACAGCTAGACGAGCAGTACTTC | CASSTTGQLDEQYF
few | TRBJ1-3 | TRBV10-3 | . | TGTGCCATCAGTGAGCCCTTGGACTACTCTGGAAACACCATATATTTT | CAISEPLDYSGNTIYF
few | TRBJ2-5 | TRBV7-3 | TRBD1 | TGTGCCAGCAGCGAGACGGGACAGCTAGAGACCCAGTACTTC | CASSETGQLETQYF
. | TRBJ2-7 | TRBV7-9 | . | TGTGCCAGCAGCTTAGATCCGGGACAACTCTACGAGCAGTACTTC | CASSLDPGQLYEQYF
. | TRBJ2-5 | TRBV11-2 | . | TGTGCCAGCAGCTTGGTTGGACAGTTGGAGACCCAGTACTTC | CASSLVGQLETQYF
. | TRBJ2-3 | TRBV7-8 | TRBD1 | TGTGCCAGCAGCTTAGTAAACACAGGGGGCTCGGATTTT | CASSLVNTGGSDF
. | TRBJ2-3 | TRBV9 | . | TGTGCCAGCAGCCCCTGGGGTAGCGGAACAGATACGCAGTATTTT | CASSPWGSGTDTQYF
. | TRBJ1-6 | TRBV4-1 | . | TGCGCCAGCAGCCAAGATCTAGGCAATCCCAATTCACCCCTCCACTTT | CASSQDLGNPNSPLHF
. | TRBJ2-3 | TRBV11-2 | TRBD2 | TGTGCCAGCAGAACTAGCGGTCAGTTGGATACGCAGTATTTT | CASRTSGQLDTQYF
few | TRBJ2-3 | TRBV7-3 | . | TGTGCCAGCAGCTTAACAGGAGAAGGAGATACGCAGTATTTT | CASSLTGEGDTQYF
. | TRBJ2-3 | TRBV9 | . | TGTGCCAGCAGCTCCGAGACTATCTCCACAGATACGCAGTATTTT | CASSSETISTDTQYF
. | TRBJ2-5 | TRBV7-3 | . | TGTGCCAGCAGCTCAGCTCCAGGTCAGCTAGAGACCCAGTACTTC | CASSSAPGQLETQYF
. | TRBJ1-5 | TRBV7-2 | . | TGTGCCAGCAGCCCGGTGGGGCAGTTGCAGCCCCAGCATTTT | CASSPVGQLQPQHF
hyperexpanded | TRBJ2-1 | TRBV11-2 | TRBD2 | TGTGCCAGCAGCTTAATCCTAGCGGGAGGCTCCTACAATGAGCAGTTCTTC | CASSLILAGGSYNEQFF
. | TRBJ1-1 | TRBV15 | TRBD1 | TGTGCCACCAGCACAAGAGTGACAGGGACTGAAGCTTTCTTT | CATSTRVTGTEAFF
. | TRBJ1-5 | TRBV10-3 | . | TGTGCCATCAGTGAAGATAGCTCGGGCAATCAGCCCCAGCATTTT | CAISEDSSGNQPQHF
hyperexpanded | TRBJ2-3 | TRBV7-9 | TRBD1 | TGTGCCGGGAATAACCGGGACAGTAGCACAGATACGCAGTATTTT | CAGNNRDSSTDTQYF
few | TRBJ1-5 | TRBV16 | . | TGTGCCAGCAGCCAATCTGACTTGACAGCAAAACAGCCCCAGCATTTT | CASSQSDLTAKQPQHF
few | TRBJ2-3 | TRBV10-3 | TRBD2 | TGTGCCATCAGTACCGGGACTACCAACACAGATACGCAGTATTTT | CAISTGTTNTDTQYF
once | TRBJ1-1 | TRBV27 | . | TGTGCCAGCAGTTCAGGGCTGAACACTGAAGCTTTCTTT | CASSSGLNTEAFF
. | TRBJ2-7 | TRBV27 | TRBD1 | TGTGCCAGCAGTTTATCGACAGGGGCCCTCTACGAGCAGTACTTC | CASSLSTGALYEQYF
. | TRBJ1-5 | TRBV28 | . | TGTGCCGCCCAAACCCAGGTGATTGGCAATCAGCCCCAGCATTTT | CAAQTQVIGNQPQHF
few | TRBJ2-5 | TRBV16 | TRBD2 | TGTGCCAGCAGCCTGGGACTAGCGGGGCAAGAGACCCAGTACTTC | CASSLGLAGQETQYF
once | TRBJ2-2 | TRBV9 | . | TGTGCCAGCTCATCCGGGGTTATTAACACCGGGGAGCTGTTTTTT | CASSSGVINTGELFF
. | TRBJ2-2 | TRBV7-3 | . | TGTGCCAGCGGACACACGAACACCGGGGAGCTGTTTTTT | CASGHTNTGELFF
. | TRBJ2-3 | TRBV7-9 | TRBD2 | TGTGCCACTTCGGGGGGGCCAGGGGTCGCCACAGATACGCAGTATTTT | CATSGGPGVATDTQYF
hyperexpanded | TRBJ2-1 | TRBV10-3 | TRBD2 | TGTGCCATCACCGACGGCGCTAGCGGAGCCAATGAGCAGTTCTTC | CAITDGASGANEQFF
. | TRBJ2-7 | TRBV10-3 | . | TGTGCCATCAGTGAGTCGCCGCAGTCCTACGAGCAGTACTTC | CAISESPQSYEQYF
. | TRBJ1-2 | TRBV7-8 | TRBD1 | TGTGCCAGCAGCTTATCGACAGGGTACGGCTACACCTTC | CASSLSTGYGYTF
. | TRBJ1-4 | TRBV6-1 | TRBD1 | TGTGCCAGCAGTGGGGACAGGCTATCCCTCCGGGGTAGTGAAAAACTGTTTTTT | CASSGDRLSLRGSEKLFF